This TCR beta chain was captured by sequencing in a study of cytomegalovirus exposure and HLA in healthy donors. Study as a whole: Prior work identified more than 90 million unique TCR beta sequences in around 170 million T cells. Study outcomes and limitations: A later analysis linked about 17,000 TCR beta sequences to HLA alleles at 0.05 false discovery rate. In a later analysis, donors in an Asian-associated ancestry cluster reportedly had fewer N-insertions in productive TCRs than the cohort mean.

Remarks on this clone: Antigen: not known.

The PCR had 60 Vbeta and 13 Jbeta primers. Clones were sequenced by immunoSEQ multiplex PCR, and TCRdb holds only the in-frame ones, with some missing. The sample holds 65,000 to 85,000 clones, roughly 80% seen once. The CDR3 length is 16 residues. The V gene's germline CDR1 is SGHRS and CDR2 YFSETQ. Between the trimmed V and J ends, which lost 4 bases and 6 bases, there was a span of 22 bases. This rearrangement joins TRBV5-1 to TRBJ1-2, with D possibly being TRBD1 (6 bases). This TCR derives from a woman aged 40 to 50 in good health and CMV-seropositive. The sample comprised PBMCs. CDR3 sequence (DNA): TGCGCCAGCAGCGTGACAGGTCCCCAGGTTCCCAATGGCTACACCTTC. Amino acids: CASSVTGPQVPNGYTF.